These T cell receptor beta chains were read from a single sample in a study of blood T cell repertoires in COVID-19. This table comes from immunoSEQ multiplex PCR, and its TCRdb copy is limited to in-frame clones, with some not included. The sample includes 150,000 to 200,000 clones, about 83% of them seen just once. Sequenced: peripheral blood. The receptor set was obtained from a man between 18 and 29 years old with active or convalescent COVID-19. The CDR3 runs from the conserved cysteine through the conserved F or W. A D gene is named only where the DNA matches it firmly. For some rows the clone size is stated as once, few or many, or as a class when expanded; others skip it.

TRBJ1-1	.	.	TRBV6-5	CASSYSSSGDLEAFF	TGTGCCAGCAGTTACTCGAGCTCAGGGGACCTAGAAGCTTTCTTT
TRBJ2-1	.	TRBD2	TRBV5-1	CASRGLDRSYNEQFF	TGCGCCAGCAGAGGACTAGATCGGTCCTACAATGAGCAGTTCTTC
TRBJ1-2	.	.	TRBV14	CASSQGGRRSYGYTF	TGTGCCAGCAGCCAAGGGGGCAGGCGGAGCTATGGCTACACCTTC
TRBJ2-1	.	TRBD2	TRBV5-4	CASSQGLVFGGQFF	TGTGCCAGCAGCCAGGGACTAGTGTTTGGAGGGCAGTTCTTC
TRBJ1-6	.	.	TRBV4-3	CASSLTDRSLRPLHF	TGCGCCAGCAGCCTAACAGACAGGTCTTTAAGACCCCTCCACTTT
TRBJ2-3	.	TRBD2	TRBV10-1	CASSESASGGRTDTQYF	TGCGCCAGCAGTGAGTCGGCTAGCGGGGGGAGGACAGATACGCAGTATTTT
TRBJ2-3	.	.	TRBV5-1	CASSPPSGTDTQYF	TGCGCCAGCAGCCCGCCCAGCGGCACAGATACGCAGTATTTT
TRBJ2-1	.	TRBD1	TRBV7-8	CASSLDPWGQGRDEQFF	TGTGCCAGCAGCTTAGACCCCTGGGGACAGGGGCGGGATGAGCAGTTCTTC
TRBJ2-2	.	.	TRBV7-9	CASSPIGELFF	TGTGCCAGCAGCCCTATCGGGGAGCTGTTTTTT
TRBJ2-5	.	TRBD2	TRBV2	CASSPRGGLETQYF	TGTGCCAGCAGTCCCCGGGGGGGCCTTGAGACCCAGTACTTC
TRBJ1-2	.	.	TRBV12-3/TRBV12-4	CASRRGYGYTF	TGTGCCAGTCGGCGGGGCTATGGCTACACCTTC
TRBJ2-7	once	TRBD1	TRBV7-2	CASSLLGTATVQYF	TGTGCCAGCAGCTTACTCGGGACAGCTACGGTGCAGTACTTC
TRBJ2-2	.	TRBD2	TRBV5-6	CASSPNLAANTGELFF	TGTGCCAGCAGCCCGAACCTAGCGGCGAACACCGGGGAGCTGTTTTTT
TRBJ1-2	.	.	TRBV5-1	CASSSGQSYGYTF	TGCGCCAGCAGCTCCGGACAGAGCTATGGCTACACCTTC
TRBJ1-6	.	.	TRBV10-3	CAISSDRPLNSPLHF	TGTGCCATCAGTTCTGACAGGCCCCTTAATTCACCCCTCCACTTT
TRBJ1-1	few	.	TRBV6-5	CASRTTGRGNTEAFF	TGTGCCAGCAGAACTACAGGTAGGGGGAACACTGAAGCTTTCTTT
TRBJ1-1	.	.	TRBV18	CASSPGQIGPLGTEAFF	TGTGCCAGCTCACCAGGACAGATTGGCCCTCTTGGCACTGAAGCTTTCTTT
TRBJ1-5	once	.	TRBV28	CASSPVRDWGLNQPQHF	TGTGCCAGCTCCCCGGTGAGAGACTGGGGCCTTAATCAGCCCCAGCATTTT
TRBJ1-2	.	TRBD1	TRBV18	CASSPGQGYYGYTF	TGTGCCAGCTCACCGGGACAGGGATACTATGGCTACACCTTC
TRBJ2-7	.	TRBD2	TRBV30	CAWSSAGAYEQYF	TGTGCCTGGAGTTCAGCGGGAGCATACGAGCAGTACTTC
TRBJ1-2	.	.	TRBV29-1	CSGSQAGGYTF	TGCAGCGGCAGTCAGGCCGGTGGCTACACCTTC
TRBJ1-4	.	.	TRBV3-1/TRBV3-2	CASSPLPGATNEKLFF	TGTGCCAGCAGCCCACTCCCGGGTGCAACTAATGAAAAACTGTTTTTT
TRBJ1-5	.	TRBD1	TRBV6-5	CASRRGTGSNQPQHF	TGTGCCAGCAGACGGGGGACAGGCTCCAATCAGCCCCAGCATTTT
TRBJ1-1	.	.	TRBV5-8	CASSLDRAWGNTEAFF	TGTGCCAGCAGCTTGGACAGGGCGTGGGGTAACACTGAAGCTTTCTTT
TRBJ1-6	.	.	TRBV10-1	CASSDSSAANSPLHF	TGCGCCAGCAGTGATTCCAGCGCGGCAAATTCACCCCTCCACTTT
TRBJ1-6	.	.	TRBV5-3	CARSLERRLGTPLHF	TGTGCCAGAAGCTTGGAGAGGCGCCTCGGGACACCCCTCCACTTT
TRBJ1-5	.	.	TRBV10-3	CAISEGGYSNQPQHF	TGTGCCATCAGTGAAGGAGGCTATAGCAATCAGCCCCAGCATTTT
TRBJ2-5	.	TRBD2	TRBV6-5	CASGGTMEETQYF	TGTGCCAGCGGGGGGACTATGGAAGAGACCCAGTACTTC
TRBJ2-7	.	.	TRBV20-1	CSASEGSYEQYF	TGCAGTGCTAGTGAGGGGAGCTACGAGCAGTACTTC
TRBJ2-1	.	TRBD1	TRBV12-3/TRBV12-4	CASSPRGQGQFF	TGTGCCAGCAGCCCTCGGGGACAGGGGCAGTTCTTC
TRBJ2-6	.	.	TRBV27	CASSRGSGANVLTF	TGTGCCAGCAGTCGGGGTTCTGGGGCCAACGTCCTGACTTTC
TRBJ2-2	.	TRBD1	TRBV2	CASRQGSGELFF	TGTGCCAGCAGACAGGGGTCCGGGGAGCTGTTTTTT
TRBJ2-5	.	TRBD2	TRBV6-5	CASSTGTSGVETQYF	TGTGCCAGCAGCACCGGGACTAGCGGGGTTGAGACCCAGTACTTC
TRBJ2-1	.	.	TRBV5-6	CASSLVGNNEQFF	TGTGCCAGCAGCTTGGTCGGGAACAATGAGCAGTTCTTC
TRBJ2-7	.	.	TRBV5-6	CASSFGARTGYEQYF	TGTGCCAGCAGCTTTGGAGCGCGAACAGGGTACGAGCAGTACTTC
TRBJ2-7	.	.	TRBV11-3	CASSLALWGQSSYYEQYF	TGTGCCAGCAGCTTAGCTCTATGGGGACAATCAAGCTACTACGAGCAGTACTTC
TRBJ2-2	.	TRBD2	TRBV2	CASSGLAGAGELFF	TGTGCCAGCAGCGGACTAGCGGGAGCAGGGGAGCTGTTTTTT
TRBJ1-5	.	.	TRBV6-2/TRBV6-3	CASSYSRGLNQPQHF	TGTGCCAGCAGTTACTCGAGAGGGCTCAATCAGCCCCAGCATTTT
TRBJ2-1	.	.	TRBV3-1/TRBV3-2	CASSTESSYNEQFF	TGTGCCAGCAGCACGGAGAGCTCCTACAATGAGCAGTTCTTC
TRBJ2-1	.	TRBD2	TRBV6-6	CASRAEVAGGRNEQFF	TGTGCCAGCAGAGCCGAAGTAGCGGGGGGGCGAAATGAGCAGTTCTTC
TRBJ2-3	once	TRBD2	TRBV18	CASSPPGGSSSTDTQYF	TGTGCCAGCTCACCACCGGGCGGGAGCTCTAGCACAGATACGCAGTATTTT
TRBJ1-2	few	TRBD1	TRBV29-1	CSGQGENYGYTF	TGCAGCGGACAGGGCGAGAACTATGGCTACACCTTC
TRBJ2-7	.	.	TRBV2	CASSVYALDRFYEQYF	TGTGCCAGCAGTGTATATGCTCTGGACAGATTTTACGAGCAGTACTTC
TRBJ1-4	.	TRBD1	TRBV18	CASSQGATNEKLFF	TGTGCCAGCTCGCAGGGGGCAACTAATGAAAAACTGTTTTTT
TRBJ2-1	.	TRBD2	TRBV24-1	CATSGSRLAGGQSYNEQFF	TGTGCCACCAGTGGTTCCCGGCTAGCGGGGGGCCAATCCTACAATGAGCAGTTCTTC
TRBJ2-3	.	.	TRBV28	CASTTLGDTQYF	TGTGCCAGCACCACACTAGGAGATACGCAGTATTTT
TRBJ1-6	.	.	TRBV28	CATFRQNDSPLHF	TGTGCCACCTTCCGTCAGAATGATTCACCCCTCCACTTT
TRBJ1-1	.	TRBD1	TRBV5-1	CASSIAGGGTEAFF	TGCGCCAGCAGCATTGCAGGGGGAGGTACTGAAGCTTTCTTT